The 14 T cell receptor beta chains reported below all come from one sample, sequenced in a study of blood T cell repertoires in COVID-19. Sequencing was performed with immunoSEQ multiplex PCR; in TCRdb, only in-frame clones are kept and a portion is missing. The table records 55,000 to 80,000 clones, approximately 79% of them present only once. Sample: peripheral blood. The receptors come from an elderly man with active COVID-19.

V gene TRBV4-1 combines with J gene TRBJ2-2; tentative D call: TRBD2 (7 bases). This CDR3 has 18 residues. From germline, CDR1 is MGHRA and CDR2 YSYEKL. V dropped 3 bases and J dropped 0 bases, with 17 bases sitting between them. The CDR3 nucleotides read TGCGCCAGCAGCCAGCCTCTCGGGGGGCTCTCGAACACCGGGGAGCTGTTTTTT. It translates to CASSQPLGGLSNTGELFF.

V is TRBV30 and J is TRBJ1-2; D possibly corresponds to TRBD1 (6 bases). In germline, CDR1 is GTSNPN, CDR2 SVGIG (reference sequence). V shed 0 bases and J shed 7 bases, with 12 bases lying between them. The CDR3 spans 13 residues. The CDR3 here is CAWSVMQGPGYTF. The CDR3 DNA follows: TGTGCCTGGAGTGTGATGCAGGGGCCTGGCTACACCTTC.

J is TRBJ2-5 and V is TRBV5-1, with TRBD2 matching 12 bases. The CDR3 sequence is 20 residues long. The V gene end was trimmed by 6 bases and the J gene end by 4 bases; junction bases not matched to a gene: 22. Germline V gives CDR1 SGHRS, CDR2 YFSETQ. DNA of the CDR3: TGCGCCAGCACCCCTGGACAGACTAGCGGGGGTTGGTCGGGGAGAGAGACCCAGTACTTC. It translates to CASTPGQTSGGWSGRETQYF.

V gene TRBV3-1 (or the pseudogene TRBV3-2) combines with J gene TRBJ2-7; tentative D call: TRBD1 (5 bases). Per the germline V gene, CDR1 is LGHDT and CDR2 is YNNKEL (reference sequence). Between the trimmed V and J ends, which lost 2 bases and 6 bases, there was a span of 26 bases. CDR3 length equals 18 residues. For the CDR3, the DNA is TGTGCCAGCAGCCAAACCAATGCCCCTACCTATGGGGCCACCGAGCAGTACTTC. It translates to CASSQTNAPTYGATEQYF.

In its sample, this clone is hyperexpanded. The DNA for the CDR3 is TGTGCCAGCAGACCGTTGGGGGGCACTGAAGCTTTCTTT. This codes for CASRPLGGTEAFF. The rearrangement uses TRBV2 and TRBJ1-1, with D perhaps TRBD1 (5 bases). V was cut by 6 bases and J by 4 bases, with 12 bases left in between. Germline V gene sequence: CDR1 SNHLY, CDR2 FYNNEI. CDR3 length: 13 amino acids.

This clone came up once. The chain links TRBV29-1 to TRBJ2-5; D is perhaps TRBD2 (6 bases). CDR3 size: 15 residues. Germline CDR1 is SQVTM and CDR2 is ANQGSEA. V was clipped by 8 bases and J by 2 bases, with 21 bases between them. Here the CDR3 reads CSTRPAGTVQETQYF. The CDR3 nucleotides are TGCAGCACCCGGCCGGCGGGGACGGTACAAGAGACCCAGTACTTC.

This sequence joins TRBV28 and TRBJ2-7; 9 bases agree with TRBD2. There are 14 residues in the CDR3. Germline V CDR1 and CDR2: MDHEN, SYDVKM. Germline trimming cut 8 bases from V and 4 bases from J; bases unmatched to any gene: 9. The CDR3 coding sequence is TGTGCCAGCCATTCTGCGGGAGGGCCGTACGAGCAGTACTTC. Translated, it gives CASHSAGGPYEQYF.

This clone was seen just once. The gene calls are TRBV24-1 and TRBJ2-3, with a tentative D call TRBD2 (6 bases). Trimming cost V 7 bases and J 0 bases, with 10 bases left between them. CDR1 and CDR2 (germline): KGHDR, SFDVKD. The CDR3 spans 14 residues. The CDR3 DNA sequence: TGTGCCACCAGGGAGGGGTCTAGCACAGATACGCAGTATTTT. This codes for CATREGSSTDTQYF.

The chain links TRBV3-1 (or the pseudogene TRBV3-2) to TRBJ1-2; no clear D. Trimming stripped 1 base from V and 8 bases from J, with 8 bases between. In germline, CDR1 is LGHDT, CDR2 YNNKEL (reference sequence). The CDR3 totals 12 residues. The CDR3 DNA sequence: TGTGCCAGCAGCCAAGGCTTCTACGGCTACACCTTC. Its protein product is CASSQGFYGYTF.

The chain links TRBV7-2 to TRBJ2-5, with D possibly matching TRBD2 (7 bases). The germline gives CDR1 SGHTA, CDR2 FQGNSA. This CDR3 contains 17 residues. The V end was cut by 5 bases, the J end by 5 bases, with 24 bases between. DNA for the CDR3: TGTGCCAGCAGCCTTGGATCGGTACGGGGGGCGAAGGAGACCCAGTACTTC. This encodes CASSLGSVRGAKETQYF.

DNA for the CDR3: TGTGCCAGCAGCTTAGAATTGGCCACAGATACGCAGTATTTT. Translated, it gives CASSLELATDTQYF. The V call is TRBV7-9, the J call TRBJ2-3, with D hard to call. Germline V gene data show CDR1 as SEHNR and CDR2 as FQNEAQ (reference sequence). The V gene lost 1 base and the J gene lost 2 bases, with 7 bases spanning the gap. The CDR3 covers 14 residues. The variable domain in full, completed from reference TRBV7-9 and TRBJ2-3, reads DTGVSQNPRHKITKRGQNVTFRCDPISEHNRLYWYRQTLGQGPEFLTYFQNEAQLEKSRLLSDRFSAERPKGSFSTLEIQRTEQGDSAMYLCASSLELATDTQYFGPGTRLTVL.

The gene calls are TRBV9 and TRBJ2-1; TRBD1 might be the D (5 bases). Germline V CDR1 and CDR2: SGDLS, YYNGEE. The CDR3 length is 14 residues. Trimming cost V 3 bases and J 4 bases, with 11 bases left between them. This CDR3 is CASSGQGYYNEQFF. The CDR3 DNA follows: TGTGCCAGCAGCGGCCAGGGATATTACAATGAGCAGTTCTTC.

The rearrangement links TRBV5-4 to TRBJ2-5, with D possibly being TRBD1 (5 bases). Germline V lookup: CDR1 SGHNT, CDR2 YYREEE (reference sequence). The germline V and J ends were trimmed by 3 bases and 9 bases, with 21 bases remaining between them. The CDR3 extends over 15 amino acids. CDR3: CASSSPVGPSGAQYF. DNA for the CDR3: TGTGCCAGCAGCTCGCCGGTGGGGCCGTCCGGTGCCCAGTACTTC. The whole variable domain, filled in from reference TRBV5-4 and TRBJ2-5, reads ETGVTQSPTHLIKTRGQQVTLRCSSQSGHNTVSWYQQALGQGPQFIFQYYREEENGRGNFPPRFSGLQFPNYSSELNVNALELDDSALYLCASSSPVGPSGAQYFGPGTRLLVL.

The CDR3, as DNA: TGCGCCAGCAGCCAAGATAGCGGGGGGGCCTCCTACAATGAGCAGTTCTTC. Translated: CASSQDSGGASYNEQFF. V and J are TRBV4-3 and TRBJ2-1, with TRBD2 matching over 11 bases. The V gene end was trimmed by 0 bases and the J gene end by 0 bases; junction bases not matched to a gene: 1. Germline V CDR1 and CDR2: LGHNA, YSLEER. This CDR3 has 17 residues.